A selection of T cell receptor beta chains follows, all from one sample in a study of CD8+ T cells in alopecia areata. TCRdb's copy holds only in-frame clones and misses some; the assay was immunoSEQ multiplex PCR. The sample comprises approximately 4,600 clones, approximately 57% of which are singletons, and about 9.9% rests with the top ten. Sequenced here: skin, sampled at roughly week 38, from a patient treated with tofacitinib. The source is a human donor with alopecia areata. Each CDR3 is given with its conserved first and last residue. Fields, in order: V gene, clone size, J gene, CDR3 length, D gene, CDR3 protein, CDR3 DNA. The D gene is left open where the match is weak. The size entry is marked missing in some rows and otherwise reads once, few, many or a size class.

TRBV4-1	once	TRBJ1-2	18	NA	CASSQDEDGGISNYGYTF	TGCGCCAGCAGCCAAGACGAGGACGGGGGGATTAGTAACTATGGCTACACCTTC
TRBV5-1	few	TRBJ2-5	14	TRBD2	CASSPGLLKETQYF	TGCGCCAGCAGCCCGGGACTACTAAAAGAGACCCAGTACTTC
TRBV4-1	NA	TRBJ1-1	14	NA	CASSQLTRNTEAFF	TGCGCCAGCAGCCAGCTCACAAGGAACACTGAAGCTTTCTTT
TRBV4-1	NA	TRBJ2-7	15	TRBD1	CASTGNRDRDYEQYF	TGCGCCAGCACCGGGAACCGGGACAGGGACTACGAGCAGTACTTC
TRBV28	NA	TRBJ1-3	13	NA	CASYSKVGNTIYF	TGTGCCAGTTACTCAAAGGTCGGAAACACCATATATTTT
TRBV5-4	few	TRBJ2-7	13	NA	CASSHGTDYEQYF	TGTGCCAGCAGCCACGGGACGGACTACGAGCAGTACTTC
TRBV6-6	NA	TRBJ1-1	14	NA	CASSYSWVGTEAFF	TGTGCCAGCAGTTACTCCTGGGTGGGCACTGAAGCTTTCTTT
TRBV10-3	few	TRBJ2-5	12	TRBD1	CAIWTGDETQYF	TGTGCCATTTGGACAGGGGACGAGACCCAGTACTTC
TRBV27	few	TRBJ1-5	14	TRBD1	CASKGQGSNQPQHF	TGTGCCAGCAAGGGACAGGGGAGCAATCAGCCCCAGCATTTT
TRBV21-1	once	TRBJ2-3	17	NA	CASSHGKGGMGSDTQYF	TGTGCCAGCAGCCATGGGAAGGGCGGGATGGGCTCAGATACGCAGTATTTT
TRBV28	NA	TRBJ2-7	12	NA	CTTGENSYEQYF	TGTACCACTGGGGAGAACTCCTACGAGCAGTACTTC
TRBV6-1	NA	TRBJ2-3	16	NA	CASSEALAGRSDTQYF	TGTGCCAGCAGTGAAGCGCTCGCAGGGAGGTCAGATACGCAGTATTTT
TRBV19	NA	TRBJ2-5	14	NA	CASSPGRPGETQYF	TGTGCCAGTAGTCCAGGACGTCCGGGAGAGACCCAGTACTTC
TRBV11-2	NA	TRBJ1-1	12	NA	CASSYGRNEAFF	TGTGCCAGCAGCTACGGACGGAATGAAGCTTTCTTT
TRBV5-4	NA	TRBJ2-5	14	NA	CASSPGGRGETQYF	TGTGCCAGCTCCCCGGGGGGCAGGGGAGAGACCCAGTACTTC
TRBV7-9	NA	TRBJ2-7	14	NA	CASSKGPGVYEQYF	TGTGCCAGCAGCAAAGGACCCGGAGTTTACGAGCAGTACTTC
TRBV29-1	NA	TRBJ2-2	17	NA	CSVEVRANGANPGELFF	TGCAGCGTTGAAGTACGGGCGAACGGGGCAAACCCCGGGGAGCTGTTTTTT
TRBV27	NA	TRBJ2-1	18	TRBD1	CASSAARTGMIISNEQFF	TGTGCCAGCAGCGCCGCCAGGACAGGGATGATAATTAGCAATGAGCAGTTCTTC
TRBV28	NA	TRBJ2-1	11	NA	CASSPRNEQFF	TGTGCCAGCAGTCCTCGGAATGAGCAGTTCTTC
TRBV15	NA	TRBJ2-3	17	TRBD1	CATSTFWTGGHRNTQYF	TGTGCCACCAGCACATTTTGGACAGGGGGACACCGGAATACGCAGTATTTT
TRBV7-3	few	TRBJ2-7	13	NA	CASSLDRAYEQYF	TGTGCCAGCAGCTTAGACCGAGCCTACGAGCAGTACTTC
TRBV7-9	few	TRBJ2-7	13	NA	CASSIPYLHEQYF	TGTGCCAGCAGCATACCATACTTGCACGAGCAGTACTTC
TRBV6-1	NA	TRBJ2-7	14	TRBD1	CASVQQGATYEQYF	TGTGCCAGCGTCCAACAGGGGGCAACTTACGAGCAGTACTTC
TRBV7-2	few	TRBJ2-1	16	NA	CASSLGGGLSYNEQFF	TGTGCCAGCAGCTTAGGTGGGGGGCTCTCCTACAATGAGCAGTTCTTC
TRBV6-6	few	TRBJ1-2	11	NA	CASSSYYGYTF	TGTGCCAGCAGCTCATACTATGGCTACACCTTC
TRBV7-8	NA	TRBJ2-7	14	NA	CASSLIQGPYEQYF	TGTGCCAGCAGCTTAATCCAGGGGCCCTACGAGCAGTACTTC
TRBV7-8	NA	TRBJ2-7	13	TRBD2	CASRTSGKFEQYF	TGTGCCAGCCGGACTAGCGGGAAGTTCGAGCAGTACTTC
TRBV4-2	NA	TRBJ2-5	13	NA	CASSQGQQETQYF	TGTGCCAGCAGCCAAGGACAGCAAGAGACCCAGTACTTC
TRBV7-9	large	TRBJ2-1	11	NA	CASSRTNEQFF	TGTGCCAGCAGCCGGACTAATGAGCAGTTCTTC